The 9 T cell receptor beta chains reported below all come from one sample, sequenced in a study of regulatory T cells in long-lasting Graves disease. The time point is: persistent/refractory GD, antithyroid drugs over 5 years with positive TRAb. Making the TCR library involved RNA that had been extracted from PBMCs. To make TCR beta libraries, researchers used iRepertoire HTBI primers and Arm-PCR of CDR3 regions. TCRdb called the multiplex PCR reads again in MiXCR, with one record for every CDR3 protein. In the table there are over 350,000 distinct CDR3 sequences, around 21% of which are singletons. Sequenced here: peripheral blood mononuclear cells (PBMCs), sampled when the disease was refractory, from a patient treated with antithyroid drugs. Receptors were obtained from a female donor with Graves disease.

At least ten counts were recorded for this clonotype. The chain uses TRBV6-1 and TRBJ1-6; a weak D match, TRBD1 (6 bases). Germline values: CDR1 MNHNS, CDR2 SASEGT. V was pared by 4 bases and J by 10 bases, with 11 bases between. The CDR3 is 13 amino acids. This CDR3 is CASSVQGGSPLHF. The CDR3 DNA reads TGTGCCAGCAGTGTACAGGGTGGATCACCCCTCCACTTT.

The CDR3 nucleotides are TGTGCCTGGAGCCCAATTACCGGGACAGGGCTCCACGAGCAGTACTTC. It encodes CAWSPITGTGLHEQYF. The V gene is TRBV30, the J gene TRBJ2-7; TRBD1 matches at 9 bases. The CDR3 extends over 16 amino acids. Germline-derived CDR1 and CDR2 are GTSNPN and SVGIG (reference sequence). The V segment lost 3 bases and the J segment 5 bases; nucleotides outside the gene matches: 14. Full variable domain (outside the CDR3, taken from reference TRBV30 and TRBJ2-7): SQTIHQWPATLVQPVGSPLSLECTVEGTSNPNLYWYRQAAGRGLQLLFYSVGIGQISSEVPQNLSASRPQDRQFILSSKKLLLSDSGFYLCAWSPITGTGLHEQYFGPGTRLTVT.

This clonotype was counted between two and nine times. This chain connects TRBV20-1 to TRBJ2-5, with 8 nucleotides matching TRBD1. Trimming removed 5 bases from V and 3 bases from J; junction bases left unmatched: 2. There are 12 residues in the CDR3. The germline gives CDR1 DFQATT, CDR2 SNEGSKA (reference sequence). The CDR3: CSASTGEETQYF. CDR3 in DNA: TGCAGTGCTTCGACAGGGGAAGAGACCCAGTACTTC.

This clonotype was seen at least ten times. The rearrangement links TRBV2 to TRBJ2-1, with D unresolved. Germline loops: CDR1 SNHLY, CDR2 FYNNEI. This CDR3 is 14 amino acids long. V shed 1 base and J shed 0 bases, with 4 bases lying between them. The CDR3 DNA reads TGTGCCAGCAGTGAAGATAGCTCCTACAATGAGCAGTTCTTC. Translation: CASSEDSSYNEQFF.

This clonotype came up many times. The rearrangement links TRBV28 to TRBJ1-1; no clear D gene. CDR1 and CDR2 (germline): MDHEN, SYDVKM. The CDR3 is made up of 12 amino acids. Deletions cut 4 bases from V and 10 bases from J, with 13 bases between. CDR3 nucleotide sequence: TGTGCCAGCAGTTCCCGGACCGACGGAGCTTTCTTT. It translates to CASSSRTDGAFF.

This clonotype was recorded a few times. The chain recombines TRBV25-1 with TRBJ2-7; 9 nucleotides match TRBD2. Trimming cost V 8 bases and J 4 bases; bases outside gene matches: 21. Germline CDR1 reads MGHDK; CDR2 reads SYGVNS. This CDR3 is 18 amino acids long. Written as DNA, the CDR3 is TGTGCCAGCGCTGCGGACCGACGCCGGCGGGAGGGCCCTTACGAGCAGTACTTC. Translated: CASAADRRRREGPYEQYF.

This clonotype appeared once. The chain combines TRBV12-3 or TRBV12-4 with TRBJ1-3; D unresolved. The CDR3 is made up of 15 amino acids. V lost 1 base and J 3 bases, leaving 10 bases between the germline ends. The CDR3 DNA reads as TGTGCCAGCAGTTTAGGGGCGGTTGGTGGAAACACCATATATTTT. Residues: CASSLGAVGGNTIYF.

With regard to this clonotype: This may be a read error, as it is one base from a much larger clone. No conserved phenylalanine or tryptophan ends this CDR3, so it is likely a read error. This sequence joins TRBV13 and TRBJ1-1; no firm D call. The CDR3 covers 10 residues. Germline loops: CDR1 PRHDT, CDR2 FYEKMQ (reference sequence). Trimming left V 8 bases short and J 5 bases short, with 6 bases between. The CDR3 region has the DNA TGTGCCAGCGGACGGACTGAAGCTTTCTCT. Translated: CASGRTEAFS.

This clonotype was seen at least ten times. This CDR3 reads CAWSVSLDQPQHF. DNA of the CDR3: TGTGCCTGGAGTGTTAGTCTCGATCAGCCCCAGCATTTT. V is TRBV30 and J is TRBJ1-5, with D uncertain. The CDR3 covers 13 residues. The germline V gene encodes CDR1 GTSNPN and CDR2 SVGIG (reference sequence). V lost 0 bases and J lost 5, with 8 bases in between.